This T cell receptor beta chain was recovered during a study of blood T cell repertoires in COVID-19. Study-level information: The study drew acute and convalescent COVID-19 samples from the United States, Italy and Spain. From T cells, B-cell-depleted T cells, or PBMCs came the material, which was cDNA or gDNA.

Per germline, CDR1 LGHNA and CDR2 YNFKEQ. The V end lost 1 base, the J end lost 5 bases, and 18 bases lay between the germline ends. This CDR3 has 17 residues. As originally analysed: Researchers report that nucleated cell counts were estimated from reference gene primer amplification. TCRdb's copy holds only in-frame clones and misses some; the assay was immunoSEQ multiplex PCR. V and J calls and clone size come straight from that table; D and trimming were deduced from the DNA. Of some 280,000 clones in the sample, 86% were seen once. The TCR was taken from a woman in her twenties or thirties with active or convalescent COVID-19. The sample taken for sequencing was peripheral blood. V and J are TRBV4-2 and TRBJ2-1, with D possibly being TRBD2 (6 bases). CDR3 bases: TGTGCCAGCAGCCAAGTAGGCGCCGCGGGGAGAAACAATGAGCAGTTCTTC. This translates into CASSQVGAAGRNNEQFF.